Below, 16 T cell receptor beta chains from the same sample are listed, as sequenced in a study of PD-1 blockade in classical Hodgkin lymphoma. Sequenced by immunoSEQ multiplex PCR; TCRdb stores in-frame clones only, minus some. The sample has roughly 31,000 clones, 85% seen once. Each of the patients experienced relapse following autologous stem cell transplantation, and their brentuximab vedotin exposure differed. With magnetic negative selection, CD4+ T cells were purified from PBMCs that had been thawed. The input for sequencing was CD4+ T cells from blood, taken at baseline. All receptors come from a human donor with classical Hodgkin lymphoma.

The chain carries TRBV7-2 and TRBJ1-1, with TRBD1 matching 9 bases. CDR3 length: 15 residues. Losses at the gene ends were 3 bases for V and 5 bases for J; bases not matched to a gene: 7. Germline V gene data show CDR1 as SGHTA and CDR2 as FQGNSA. This CDR3 is CASSFIQGAGTEAFF. The DNA for the CDR3 is TGTGCCAGCAGCTTTATACAGGGGGCAGGAACTGAAGCTTTCTTT.

The V and J genes are TRBV7-9 and TRBJ2-7, with 8 bases aligning to TRBD1. This CDR3 region has 14 residues. After removal of 1 base from V and 6 bases from J, the junction contained 5 bases not matched to a gene. Germline values: CDR1 SEHNR, CDR2 FQNEAQ (reference sequence). This CDR3 is CASSLEGQAIEQYF. In DNA, the CDR3 is TGTGCCAGCAGCTTAGAGGGACAGGCTATCGAGCAGTACTTC.

V usage is TRBV4-1 and J usage is TRBJ2-7; D not resolved. Germline V gene data show CDR1 as MGHRA and CDR2 as YSYEKL. With 1 base removed from V and 1 base from J, the gap between germline ends came to 11 bases. The CDR3 has 15 residues. Here the CDR3 reads CASSQGPINSYEQYF. The CDR3 DNA sequence: TGCGCCAGCAGCCAAGGTCCAATAAATTCCTACGAGCAGTACTTC.

The rearrangement uses TRBV30 and TRBJ1-1, with D hard to call. Trimming took off 8 bases at V and 0 bases at J, with 13 bases between the two ends. The length of the CDR3 is 13 residues. Germline values: CDR1 GTSNPN, CDR2 SVGIG (reference sequence). The CDR3 protein is CATIGSLNTEAFF. CDR3 nucleotides: TGTGCCACCATTGGCAGTTTGAACACTGAAGCTTTCTTT.

The chain uses TRBV18 and TRBJ1-4, with D unclear. The CDR3 has 20 residues. V dropped 1 base and J dropped 0 bases, with 21 bases sitting between them. CDR1 and CDR2 from the germline V gene are KGHSH and LQKENI. Here the CDR3 reads CASSPQRLKPTQSTNEKLFF. The CDR3 nucleotides read TGTGCCAGCTCACCACAGAGACTAAAACCTACACAATCAACTAATGAAAAACTGTTTTTT.

The chain recombines TRBV5-1 with TRBJ2-1; D not resolved. Trimming took 4 bases from V and 5 from J, leaving 13 bases between them. From germline, CDR1 is SGHRS and CDR2 YFSETQ. The CDR3 consists of 14 residues. CDR3 DNA: TGCGCCAGCAGCCCGTCGCCTCGCGACAATGAGCAGTTCTTC. Its protein is CASSPSPRDNEQFF.

The rearrangement uses TRBV7-9 and TRBJ1-1; 12 nucleotides agree with TRBD1. This CDR3 is 18 amino acids long. J gave up 3 bases and V 4 bases, and 12 bases lay outside the gene matches. Germline loops: CDR1 SEHNR, CDR2 FQNEAQ (reference sequence). The CDR3 here is CASSSNRGQGAWDTEAFF. The DNA for the CDR3 is TGTGCCAGCAGCTCGAACAGGGGACAGGGGGCATGGGACACTGAAGCTTTCTTT.

The rearrangement links TRBV5-6 to TRBJ2-7; TRBD2 matches at 10 bases. The germline CDR1 and CDR2 sequences are SGHDT and YYEEEE. V gave up 3 bases and J gave up 8 bases; unmatched junction bases: 8. CDR3 size: 14 residues. CDR3 protein: CASSSGTSVKQQYF. The CDR3 coding sequence is TGTGCCAGCAGCTCCGGGACTAGCGTCAAGCAGCAGTACTTC.

This sequence joins TRBV29-1 and TRBJ1-2; D gene ambiguous. V was clipped by 4 bases and J by 0 bases, with 9 bases between them. The CDR3 runs to 13 residues. The germline CDR1 and CDR2 sequences are SQVTM and ANQGSEA. The CDR3 DNA is TGCAGCGTTGTAGCGGGTTCTAACTATGGCTACACCTTC. Translation: CSVVAGSNYGYTF.

The chain combines TRBV6-5 with TRBJ2-3; 7 bases map to TRBD2. The V and J ends lost 1 base and 4 bases, in that order; junction bases with no gene match: 8. Germline CDR1 MNHEY, CDR2 SVGAGI. The CDR3 has 16 residues. CDR3 region: CASSYYEAGTADTQYF. The CDR3 DNA follows: TGTGCCAGCAGTTACTACGAAGCGGGAACCGCAGATACGCAGTATTTT.

The chain combines TRBV7-2 with TRBJ2-1, with D perhaps TRBD2 (5 bases). Between the trimmed V and J ends, which lost 2 bases and 9 bases, there was a span of 14 bases. The CDR3 runs 14 residues. Germline V gene lookup returns CDR1 SGHTA and CDR2 FQGNSA. The DNA of the CDR3 is TGTGCCAGCAGCTTACACGGGAACAAAGGTGAGCAGTTCTTC. This translates into CASSLHGNKGEQFF.

Details on this clone: A read error may produce the germline difference seen at one junction end. The identical CDR3 is also encoded by other nucleotide sequences in the sample. This sequence joins TRBV4-1 and TRBJ2-1, with D possibly being TRBD2 (6 bases). CDR3 length: 16 residues. CDR1 and CDR2 from the germline V gene are MGHRA and YSYEKL. The CDR3 here is CASSQDFGSSYNEQFF. Written as DNA, the CDR3 is TGCGCCAGCAGCCAAGATTTCGGGAGCTCCTACAATGAACAGTTCTTC.

The chain uses TRBV5-1 and TRBJ1-2; D is uncertain. Germline-derived CDR1 and CDR2 are SGHRS and YFSETQ. Trimming shortened V by 0 bases and J by 8 bases, and 8 bases separated the two germline ends. The CDR3 length is 12 residues. CDR3 DNA: TGCGCCAGCAGCTTGGAGGGCTACGGCTACACCTTC. It codes for CASSLEGYGYTF.

V and J are TRBV6-5 and TRBJ2-3, with 7 bases aligning to TRBD2. CDR1 and CDR2 from the germline V gene are MNHEY and SVGAGI. The CDR3 extends over 16 amino acids. Trimming took 0 bases from V and 3 from J; bases not matched to a gene: 6. For the CDR3, the DNA is TGTGCCAGCAGTTACTCGATCCTAGCGGCGACAGATACGCAGTATTTT. Translation gives CASSYSILAATDTQYF.

The V and J genes are TRBV28 and TRBJ1-2; D is possibly TRBD1 (5 bases). V was trimmed by 3 bases and J by 4 bases, leaving 9 bases between them. Germline assignment: CDR1 MDHEN and CDR2 SYDVKM. The CDR3 has 13 residues. CDR3 nucleotides: TGTGCCAGCAGTTTTGGGACGTTCTATGGCTACACCTTC. It codes for CASSFGTFYGYTF.

The chain joins TRBV19 to TRBJ1-1; D remains unclear. This CDR3 is 13 amino acids long. With 6 bases removed from V and 3 bases from J, the gap between germline ends came to 11 bases. CDR1 LNHDA and CDR2 SQIVND come from the germline V gene (reference sequence). The CDR3 reads CASRGPGHTEAFF. Here the CDR3 DNA reads TGTGCCAGTAGGGGCCCTGGACACACTGAAGCTTTCTTT.